This T cell receptor (beta chain) was sequenced during a study of identical twins. Findings of the study overall: Conclusions were drawn cross-sectionally by statistical analysis, without following the same donors.

V dropped 0 bases and J dropped 5 bases, with 13 bases sitting between them. CDR3 length equals 16 residues. Germline CDR1 LGHDT, CDR2 YNNKEL (reference sequence). Comments on this clonotype: Its antigen is still unknown.

A universal primer binding site was introduced by template switching. The final cDNA contained unique molecular identifiers. From the 5' RACE reads, TCRdb called clonotypes with MiXCR, one entry per CDR3 protein. Of hundreds of thousands of distinct CDR3 sequences in the sample, over 8.5% were seen once. These data are also associated with another study on yellow fever vaccine responses in identical twins.

The receptor was isolated from a woman aged 18-35 years in good health. The chain uses TRBV3-1 and TRBJ2-2; D remains ambiguous. The sequenced sample consisted of PBMCs. CDR3: CASSQDWAWDTGELFF. The DNA of the CDR3 is TGTGCCAGCAGCCAAGATTGGGCATGGGATACCGGGGAGCTGTTTTTT. The whole variable domain, remainder taken from reference TRBV3-1 and TRBJ2-2, is DTAVSQTPKYLVTQMGNDKSIKCEQNLGHDTMYWYKQDSKKFLKIMFSYNNKELIINETVPNRFSPKSPDKAHLNLHINSLELGDSAVYFCASSQDWAWDTGELFFGEGSRLTVL.